This TCR beta chain was retrieved from a study of blood T cell repertoires in COVID-19. Study details: Nucleic acid was either cDNA or gDNA, and it came from T cells, B-cell-depleted T cells, or PBMCs.

Here immunoSEQ multiplex PCR was the method, and the copy in TCRdb shows in-frame clones only, minus some. The sample includes some 400,000 clones, about 87% of them seen just once. The CDR3 extends over 16 amino acids. Trimming at V came to 6 bases and at J to 9 bases, leaving 15 bases not matched to a gene. Germline V gives CDR1 SNHLY, CDR2 FYNNEI. The specimen was peripheral blood. The V gene is TRBV2, the J gene TRBJ2-1; 9 nucleotides align to TRBD2. This clonotype originated in a human donor in a cohort sampled during active COVID-19. CDR3 sequence (DNA): TGTGCCAGCAGGCGAGAAGCGGGAGGATGGCTGGGTGAGCAGTTCTTC. Translation gives CASRREAGGWLGEQFF.